Sequencing of this T cell receptor (beta chain) was carried out in a study of blood T cell repertoires in COVID-19. Study-wide context: Acute-phase and convalescent COVID-19 samples originated in the United States, Italy and Spain. T cells, B-cell-depleted T cells, or PBMCs provided the cDNA or gDNA that served as material.

The V gene lost 3 bases and the J gene lost 4 bases, with 9 bases spanning the gap. Germline CDR1 is MNHNS and CDR2 is SASEGT. There are 13 residues in the CDR3. As handled by the study authors: Amplification with reference gene primers provided the estimates of nucleated cell counts. Profiled with immunoSEQ multiplex PCR; TCRdb holds only in-frame clones, not every one. D and trimming were read from the DNA, whereas the V and J calls and clone size are those reported in that table. This sample has over 350,000 clones, with about 89% found just once. The sample holds one count of this clone. The chain uses TRBV6-1 and TRBJ1-2; D is unclear. The sample consisted of peripheral blood. This TCR came from a woman in her 30s with acute or convalescent COVID-19. The CDR3 reads CASSERVFYGYTF. In DNA, the CDR3 is TGTGCCAGCAGTGAGAGGGTTTTCTATGGCTACACCTTC.